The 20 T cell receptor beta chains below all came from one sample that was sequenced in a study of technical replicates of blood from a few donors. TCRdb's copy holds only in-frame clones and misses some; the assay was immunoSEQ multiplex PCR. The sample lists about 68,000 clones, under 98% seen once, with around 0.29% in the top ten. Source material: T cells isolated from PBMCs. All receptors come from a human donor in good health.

The CDR3 protein is CASSLYPTGQTGELFF. CDR3 coding DNA: TGCGCCAGCAGCCTATACCCGACAGGGCAGACCGGGGAGCTGTTTTTT. The chain employs TRBV5-1 and TRBJ2-2; 7 nucleotides align to TRBD1. Germline V gives CDR1 SGHRS, CDR2 YFSETQ. The J segment lost 5 bases and the V segment lost 4 bases, leaving 11 bases of the junction unmatched. The CDR3 runs to 16 residues.

The CDR3 spells CAWRPGNGVTEAFF. CDR3 DNA: TGTGCCTGGAGGCCAGGGAATGGCGTCACTGAAGCTTTCTTT. The chain joins TRBV30 to TRBJ1-1; possible D gene TRBD1, 5 bases. CDR1 and CDR2 from the germline V gene are GTSNPN and SVGIG (reference sequence). The CDR3 has 14 amino acids. Trimming removed 3 bases from V and 4 bases from J, with 15 bases in between.

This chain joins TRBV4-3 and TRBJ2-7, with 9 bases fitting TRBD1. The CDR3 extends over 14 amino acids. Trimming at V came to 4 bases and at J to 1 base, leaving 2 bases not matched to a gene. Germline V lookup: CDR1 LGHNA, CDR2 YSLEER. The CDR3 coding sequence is TGCGCCAGCAGCCCAGGACAGGGGTCCTACGAGCAGTACTTC. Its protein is CASSPGQGSYEQYF.

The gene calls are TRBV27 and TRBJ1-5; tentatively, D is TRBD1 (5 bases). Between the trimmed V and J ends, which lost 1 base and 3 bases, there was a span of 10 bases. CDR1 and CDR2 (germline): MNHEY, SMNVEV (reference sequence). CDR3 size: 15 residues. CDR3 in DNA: TGTGCCAGCAGTTTATTGGGACTAGACAATCAGCCCCAGCATTTT. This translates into CASSLLGLDNQPQHF.

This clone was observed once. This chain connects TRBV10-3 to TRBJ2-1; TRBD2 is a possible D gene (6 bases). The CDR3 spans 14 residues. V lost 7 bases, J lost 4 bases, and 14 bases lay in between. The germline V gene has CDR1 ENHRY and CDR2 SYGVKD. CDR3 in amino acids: CAIKGLLGYNEQFF. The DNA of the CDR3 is TGTGCCATCAAAGGACTACTGGGGTACAATGAGCAGTTCTTC.

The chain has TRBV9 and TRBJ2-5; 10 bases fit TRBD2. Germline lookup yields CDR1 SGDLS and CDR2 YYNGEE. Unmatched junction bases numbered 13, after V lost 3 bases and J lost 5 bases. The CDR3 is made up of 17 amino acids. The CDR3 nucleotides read TGTGCCAGCAGCGATGGGGTAGCGGGGGGTCTTGTTGAGACCCAGTACTTC. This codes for CASSDGVAGGLVETQYF.

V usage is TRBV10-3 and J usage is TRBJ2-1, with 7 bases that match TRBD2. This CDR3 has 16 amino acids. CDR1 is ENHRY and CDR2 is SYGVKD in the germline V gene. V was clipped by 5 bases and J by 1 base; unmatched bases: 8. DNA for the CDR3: TGTGCCATCAGTTCAGTTACTAGCGTATCCTACAATGAGCAGTTCTTC. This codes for CAISSVTSVSYNEQFF.

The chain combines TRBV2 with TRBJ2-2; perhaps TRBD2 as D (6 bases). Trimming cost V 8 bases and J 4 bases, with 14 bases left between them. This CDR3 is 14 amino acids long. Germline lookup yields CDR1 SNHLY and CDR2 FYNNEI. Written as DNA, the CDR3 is TGTGCCAGCGTCCGGGGGAGATCCACCGGGGAGCTGTTTTTT. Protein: CASVRGRSTGELFF.

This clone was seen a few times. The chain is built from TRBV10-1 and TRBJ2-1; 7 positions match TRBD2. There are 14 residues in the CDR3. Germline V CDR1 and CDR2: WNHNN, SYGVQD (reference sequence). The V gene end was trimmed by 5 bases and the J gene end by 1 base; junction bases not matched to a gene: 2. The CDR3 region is CASSSGGSYNEQFF. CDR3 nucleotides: TGCGCCAGCAGTTCGGGAGGATCCTACAATGAGCAGTTCTTC.

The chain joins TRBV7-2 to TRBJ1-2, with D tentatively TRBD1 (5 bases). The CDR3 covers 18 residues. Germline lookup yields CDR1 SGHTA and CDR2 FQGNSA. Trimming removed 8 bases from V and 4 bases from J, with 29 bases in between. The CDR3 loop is CASGPLGGAAGGTYGYTF. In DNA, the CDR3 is TGTGCCAGCGGTCCTTTGGGTGGGGCCGCGGGGGGAACCTATGGCTACACCTTC. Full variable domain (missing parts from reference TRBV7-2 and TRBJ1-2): GAGVSQSPSNKVTEKGKDVELRCDPISGHTALYWYRQSLGQGLEFLIYFQGNSAPDKSGLPSDRFSAERTGGSVSTLTIQRTQQEDSAVYLCASGPLGGAAGGTYGYTFGSGTRLTVV.

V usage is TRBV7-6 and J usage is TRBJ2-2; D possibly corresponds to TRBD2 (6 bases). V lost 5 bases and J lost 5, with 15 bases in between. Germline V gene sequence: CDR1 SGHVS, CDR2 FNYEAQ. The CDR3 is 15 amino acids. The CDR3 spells CASSPGEKVTGELFF. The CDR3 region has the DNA TGTGCCAGCAGCCCGGGGGAGAAAGTGACCGGGGAGCTGTTTTTT.

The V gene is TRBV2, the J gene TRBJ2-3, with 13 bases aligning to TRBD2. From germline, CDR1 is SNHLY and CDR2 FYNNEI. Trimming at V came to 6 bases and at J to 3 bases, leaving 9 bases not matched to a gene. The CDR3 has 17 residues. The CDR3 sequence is CASRPGLAGVITDTQYF. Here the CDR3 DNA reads TGTGCCAGCAGACCTGGACTAGCGGGAGTGATTACAGATACGCAGTATTTT.

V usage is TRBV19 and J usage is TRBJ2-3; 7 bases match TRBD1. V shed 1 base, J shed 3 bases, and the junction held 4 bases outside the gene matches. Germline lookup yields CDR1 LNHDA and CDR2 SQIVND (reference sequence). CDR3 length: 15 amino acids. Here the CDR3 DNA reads TGTGCCAGTAGTATAGCTAGGGGGCTTACAGATACGCAGTATTTT. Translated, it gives CASSIARGLTDTQYF.

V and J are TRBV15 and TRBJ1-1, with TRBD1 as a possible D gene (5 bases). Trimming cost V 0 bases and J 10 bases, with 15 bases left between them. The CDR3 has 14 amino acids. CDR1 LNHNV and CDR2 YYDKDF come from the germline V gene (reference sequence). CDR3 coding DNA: TGTGCCACCAGCAGAGATACGACAGTAGCAGCAGCTTTCTTT. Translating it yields CATSRDTTVAAAFF.

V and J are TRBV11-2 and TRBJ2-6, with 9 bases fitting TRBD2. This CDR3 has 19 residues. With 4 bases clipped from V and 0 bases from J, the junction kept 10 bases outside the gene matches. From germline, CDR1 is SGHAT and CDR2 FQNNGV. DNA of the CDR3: TGTGCCAGCAGCTCACCTCACCAGCGGGAGGCCTCTGGGGCCAACGTCCTGACTTTC. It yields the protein CASSSPHQREASGANVLTF.

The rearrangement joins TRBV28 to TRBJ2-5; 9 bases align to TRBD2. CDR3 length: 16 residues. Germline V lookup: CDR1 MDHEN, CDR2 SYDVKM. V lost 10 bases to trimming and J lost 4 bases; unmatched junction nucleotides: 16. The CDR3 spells CATLIQGREGRETQYF. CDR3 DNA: TGTGCCACCCTCATACAGGGGCGGGAGGGTAGAGAGACCCAGTACTTC.

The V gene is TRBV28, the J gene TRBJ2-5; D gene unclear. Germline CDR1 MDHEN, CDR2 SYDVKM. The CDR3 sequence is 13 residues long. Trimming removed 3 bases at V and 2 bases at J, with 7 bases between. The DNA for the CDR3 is TGTGCCAGCAGTTTTACTCCTCAAGAGACCCAGTACTTC. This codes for CASSFTPQETQYF.

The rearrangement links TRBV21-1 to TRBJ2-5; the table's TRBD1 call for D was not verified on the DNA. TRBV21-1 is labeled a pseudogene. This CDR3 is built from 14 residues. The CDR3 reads CASSPQGAGETQYF. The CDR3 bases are TGTGCCAGCAGCCCACAGGGGGCGGGCGAGACCCAGTACTTC.

CDR3: CASSIDLSFSYEQYF. The CDR3 bases are TGTGCCAGTAGTATAGATCTCTCTTTCTCCTACGAGCAGTACTTC. This sequence joins TRBV19 and TRBJ2-7, with unresolved D. V was trimmed by 0 bases and J by 0 bases, leaving 9 bases between them. From germline, CDR1 is LNHDA and CDR2 SQIVND (reference sequence). The CDR3 sequence is 15 residues long.

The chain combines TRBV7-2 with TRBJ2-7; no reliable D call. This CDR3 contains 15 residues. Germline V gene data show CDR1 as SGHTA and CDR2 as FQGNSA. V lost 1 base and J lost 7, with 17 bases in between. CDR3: CASSLVMSSTREQYF. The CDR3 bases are TGTGCCAGCAGCTTAGTAATGTCGAGTACCAGGGAGCAGTACTTC.